This T cell receptor (beta chain) was identified in a study of beta chain features in type 1 diabetes. The whole isolated RNA underwent reverse transcription, so sequencing captured expressed TCRB transcripts. The assay was immunoSEQ multiplex PCR, and TCRdb's table has in-frame clones only and misses some. The sample records more than 100,000 clones, about a sixth being singletons. The CDR3 is 14 residues long. The germline V gene has CDR1 SGHVS and CDR2 FNYEAQ. V lost 5 bases, J lost 6 bases, and 8 bases stayed unmatched. The study, taken as a whole, reports: Across all four CD4+ subsets, people with type 1 diabetes showed modestly shorter TCRB CDR3s. Patients and controls would be equally affected if PCR favored shorter templates. In the patient group, naive, central memory and Treg TCRB repertoires seemed more alike than in the healthy donor group. Lower insertion and higher deletion counts appeared at VDJ junctions in type 1 diabetes patients.

Sorting that relied on CD45RO/CCR7/CD25/CD127/CD95/CD27 yielded CD4+ naive, central memory, regulatory and stem cell-like memory cells. This clone was found a few times. Antigen: not known. The J gene is TRBJ2-7, the V gene TRBV7-6; TRBD1 matches at 9 bases. The sequenced sample was central memory CD4+ T cells from blood. The TCR sequence derives from a man aged 25 to 40 with type 1 diabetes. The CDR3: CASSAGQGTREQYF. The DNA of the CDR3 is TGTGCCAGCAGCGCCGGACAGGGGACACGCGAGCAGTACTTC.